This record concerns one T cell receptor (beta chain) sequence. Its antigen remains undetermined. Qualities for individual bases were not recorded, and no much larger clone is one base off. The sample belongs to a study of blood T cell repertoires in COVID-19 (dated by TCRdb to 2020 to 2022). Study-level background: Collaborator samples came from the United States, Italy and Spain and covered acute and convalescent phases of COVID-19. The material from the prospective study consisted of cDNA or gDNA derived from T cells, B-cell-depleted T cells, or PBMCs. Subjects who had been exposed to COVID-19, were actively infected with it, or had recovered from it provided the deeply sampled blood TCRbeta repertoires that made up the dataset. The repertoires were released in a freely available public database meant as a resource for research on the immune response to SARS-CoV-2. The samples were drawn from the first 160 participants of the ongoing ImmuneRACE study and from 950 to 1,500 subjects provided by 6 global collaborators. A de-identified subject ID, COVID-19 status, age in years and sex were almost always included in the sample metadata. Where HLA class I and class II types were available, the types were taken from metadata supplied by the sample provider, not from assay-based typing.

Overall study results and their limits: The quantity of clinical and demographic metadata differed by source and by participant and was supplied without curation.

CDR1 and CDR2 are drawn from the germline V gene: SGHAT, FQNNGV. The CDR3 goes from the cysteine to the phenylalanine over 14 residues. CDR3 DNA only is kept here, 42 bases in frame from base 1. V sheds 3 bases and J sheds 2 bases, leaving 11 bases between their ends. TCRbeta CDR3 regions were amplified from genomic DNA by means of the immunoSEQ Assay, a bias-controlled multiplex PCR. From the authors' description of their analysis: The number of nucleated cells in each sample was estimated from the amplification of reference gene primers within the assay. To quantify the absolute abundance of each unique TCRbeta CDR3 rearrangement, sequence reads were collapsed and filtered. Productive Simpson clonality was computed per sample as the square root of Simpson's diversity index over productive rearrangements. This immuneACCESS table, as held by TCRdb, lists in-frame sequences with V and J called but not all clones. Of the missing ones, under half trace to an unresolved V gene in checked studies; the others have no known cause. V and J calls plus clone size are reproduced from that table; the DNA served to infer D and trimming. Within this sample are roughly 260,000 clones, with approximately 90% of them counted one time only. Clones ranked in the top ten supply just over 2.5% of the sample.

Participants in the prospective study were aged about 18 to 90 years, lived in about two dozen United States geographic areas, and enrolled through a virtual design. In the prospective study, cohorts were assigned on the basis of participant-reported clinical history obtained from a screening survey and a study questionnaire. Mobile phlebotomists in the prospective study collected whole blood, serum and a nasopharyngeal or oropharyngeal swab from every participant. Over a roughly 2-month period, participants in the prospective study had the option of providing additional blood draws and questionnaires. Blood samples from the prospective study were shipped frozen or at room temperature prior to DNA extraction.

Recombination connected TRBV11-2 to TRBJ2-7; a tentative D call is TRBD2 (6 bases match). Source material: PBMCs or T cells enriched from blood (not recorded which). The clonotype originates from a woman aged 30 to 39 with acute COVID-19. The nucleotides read TGTGCCAGCAGCTTTGCGGGAACTACCTACGAGCAGTACTTC. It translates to CASSFAGTTYEQYF.